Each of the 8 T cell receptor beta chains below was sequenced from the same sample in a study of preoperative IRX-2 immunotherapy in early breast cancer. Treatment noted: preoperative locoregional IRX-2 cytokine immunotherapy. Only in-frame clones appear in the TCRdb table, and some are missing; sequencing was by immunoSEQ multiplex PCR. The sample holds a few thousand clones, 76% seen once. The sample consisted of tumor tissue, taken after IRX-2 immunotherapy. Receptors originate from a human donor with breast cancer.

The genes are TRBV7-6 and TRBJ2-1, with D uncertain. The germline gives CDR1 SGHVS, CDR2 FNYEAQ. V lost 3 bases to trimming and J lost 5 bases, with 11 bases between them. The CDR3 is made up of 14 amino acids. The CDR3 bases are TGTGCCAGCAGCTTGGCCCTTTCTCACAATGAGCAGTTCTTC. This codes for CASSLALSHNEQFF.

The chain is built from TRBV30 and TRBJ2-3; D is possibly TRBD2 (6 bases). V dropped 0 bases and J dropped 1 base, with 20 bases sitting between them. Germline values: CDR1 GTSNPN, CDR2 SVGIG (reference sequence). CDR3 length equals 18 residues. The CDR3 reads CAWSVHKGGSWGTDTQYF. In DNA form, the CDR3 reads TGTGCCTGGAGTGTACATAAGGGAGGCTCTTGGGGCACAGATACGCAGTATTTT.

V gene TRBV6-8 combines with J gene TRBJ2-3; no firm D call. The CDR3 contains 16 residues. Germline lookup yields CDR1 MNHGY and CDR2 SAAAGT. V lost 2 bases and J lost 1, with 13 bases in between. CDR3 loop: CASSYRWGIGTDTQYF. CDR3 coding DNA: TGTGCCAGCAGTTACCGGTGGGGAATCGGCACAGATACGCAGTATTTT.

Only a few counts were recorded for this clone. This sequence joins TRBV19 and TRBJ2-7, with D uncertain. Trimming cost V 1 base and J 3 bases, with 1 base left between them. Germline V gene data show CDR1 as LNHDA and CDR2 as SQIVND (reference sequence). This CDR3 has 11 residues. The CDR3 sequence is CASSIGYEQYF. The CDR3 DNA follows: TGTGCCAGTAGTATAGGCTACGAGCAGTACTTC.

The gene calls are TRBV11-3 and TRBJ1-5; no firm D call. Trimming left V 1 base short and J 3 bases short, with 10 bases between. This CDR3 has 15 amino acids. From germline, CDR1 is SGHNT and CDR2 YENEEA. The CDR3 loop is CASSLGIGLNQPQHF. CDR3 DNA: TGTGCCAGCAGCTTAGGGATAGGGCTCAATCAGCCCCAGCATTTT.

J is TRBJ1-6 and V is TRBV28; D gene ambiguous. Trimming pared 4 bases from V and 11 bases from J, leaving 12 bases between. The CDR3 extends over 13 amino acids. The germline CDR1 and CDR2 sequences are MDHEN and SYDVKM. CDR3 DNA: TGTGCCAGCAGTTCGCAGAGCTATCCACCCCTCCACTTT. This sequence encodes CASSSQSYPPLHF.

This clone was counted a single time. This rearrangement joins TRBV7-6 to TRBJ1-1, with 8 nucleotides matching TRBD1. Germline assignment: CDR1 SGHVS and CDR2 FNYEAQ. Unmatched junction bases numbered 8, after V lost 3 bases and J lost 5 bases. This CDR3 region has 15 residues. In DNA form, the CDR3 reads TGTGCCAGCAGCTTGGGTGAGGACAGGGTGACTGAAGCTTTCTTT. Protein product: CASSLGEDRVTEAFF.

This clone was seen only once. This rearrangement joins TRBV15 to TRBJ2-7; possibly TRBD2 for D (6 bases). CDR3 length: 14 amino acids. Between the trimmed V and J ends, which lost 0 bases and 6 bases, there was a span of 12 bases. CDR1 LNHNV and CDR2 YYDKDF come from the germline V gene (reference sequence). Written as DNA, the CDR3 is TGTGCCACCAGCAGAGATGCAGAGGGAGGCGAGCAGTACTTC. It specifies CATSRDAEGGEQYF.